A single sample gave rise to the 24 T cell receptor beta chains below, sequenced in a study of blood T cell repertoires in COVID-19. Here immunoSEQ multiplex PCR was the method, and the copy in TCRdb shows in-frame clones only, minus some. The repertoire holds 200,000 to 250,000 clones, with approximately 85% as singletons. The sequenced sample consisted of peripheral blood. The receptors stem from a woman aged 70-85 years with COVID-19, enrolled during active disease.

The chain uses TRBV5-1 and TRBJ2-3, with D possibly being TRBD1 (6 bases). Trimming stripped 4 bases from V and 3 bases from J, with 18 bases between. CDR1 and CDR2 (germline): SGHRS, YFSETQ. The CDR3 consists of 16 residues. The DNA of the CDR3 is TGCGCCAGCAGCACTGGGGCCCCACAGGGAACAGATACGCAGTATTTT. Protein product: CASSTGAPQGTDTQYF.

J is TRBJ1-3 and V is TRBV10-3; 8 bases match TRBD1. The junction had 10 bases not matched to a gene; V was cut back by 4 bases and J by 5 bases. Germline V CDR1 and CDR2: ENHRY, SYGVKD. CDR3 size: 16 residues. CDR3 sequence reads: CAISGGQANRRNTIYF. The CDR3 nucleotides read TGTGCCATCAGTGGGGGACAGGCGAATAGAAGAAACACCATATATTTT.

V is TRBV19 and J is TRBJ1-5, with 9 bases matching TRBD1. In germline, CDR1 is LNHDA, CDR2 SQIVND (reference sequence). Losses at the gene ends were 3 bases for V and 3 bases for J; bases not matched to a gene: 3. This CDR3 comprises 15 residues. This CDR3 reads CASSIRQGDNQPQHF. For the CDR3, the DNA is TGTGCCAGTAGTATTAGACAGGGGGACAATCAGCCCCAGCATTTT. Full variable domain (outside the CDR3, taken from reference TRBV19 and TRBJ1-5): DGGITQSPKYLFRKEGQNVTLSCEQNLNHDAMYWYRQDPGQGLRLIYYSQIVNDFQKGDIAEGYSVSREKKESFPLTVTSAQKNPTAFYLCASSIRQGDNQPQHFGDGTRLSIL.

The chain links TRBV11-3 to TRBJ2-7; D may be TRBD2 (6 bases). The CDR3 has 13 amino acids. V lost 5 bases and J 5 bases, leaving 13 bases between the germline ends. Germline CDR1 is SGHNT and CDR2 is YENEEA. The CDR3 nucleotides are TGTGCCAGCAGCCACGGGAGCATAGACGAGCAGTACTTC. Translation gives CASSHGSIDEQYF.

The chain is built from TRBV5-4 and TRBJ2-2, with 10 nucleotides matching TRBD1. V shed 4 bases and J 8 bases; nucleotides not matched to a gene: 8. The germline gives CDR1 SGHNT, CDR2 YYREEE (reference sequence). This CDR3 region has 15 residues. The CDR3 here is CASSQDRGNGGELFF. In DNA, the CDR3 is TGTGCCAGCAGCCAGGACAGGGGGAACGGGGGGGAGCTGTTTTTT.

This clone has just one count. The chain combines TRBV5-1 with TRBJ1-3; a possible D gene is TRBD1 (6 bases). Per the germline V gene, CDR1 is SGHRS and CDR2 is YFSETQ. Trimming removed 4 bases at V and 0 bases at J, with 11 bases between. This CDR3 spans 15 amino acids. CDR3 protein: CASSATGTSGNTIYF. DNA of the CDR3: TGCGCCAGCAGCGCGACAGGAACCTCTGGAAACACCATATATTTT.

The chain recombines TRBV7-2 with TRBJ1-4; TRBD1 matches at 11 bases. The germline gives CDR1 SGHTA, CDR2 FQGNSA. This CDR3 contains 15 residues. Losses at the gene ends were 4 bases for V and 8 bases for J; bases not matched to a gene: 6. The CDR3 sequence: CASSSGTGGREKLFF. The CDR3 DNA follows: TGTGCCAGCAGCTCCGGGACAGGGGGTCGGGAAAAACTGTTTTTT.

This clone occurred many times. The CDR3 DNA follows: TGTGCCAGCAGCGAAACAGGGGGCCGCGCCTACAATGAGCAGTTCTTC. It codes for CASSETGGRAYNEQFF. The chain is built from TRBV5-8 and TRBJ2-1, with 9 bases lining up with TRBD1. With V trimmed by 4 bases and J by 2 bases, 7 bases remained unmatched. This CDR3 region has 16 residues. Germline loops: CDR1 SGHTS, CDR2 YDEGEE.

The rearrangement uses TRBV5-1 and TRBJ1-4, with 10 bases aligning to TRBD1. CDR3 length equals 16 residues. The V gene end was trimmed by 4 bases and the J gene end by 5 bases; junction bases not matched to a gene: 8. CDR1 SGHRS and CDR2 YFSETQ come from the germline V gene. The CDR3 coding sequence is TGCGCCAGCAGCGCCCGGGACAGGGGAGAGAATGAAAAACTGTTTTTT. This gives the protein CASSARDRGENEKLFF.

The rearrangement joins TRBV19 to TRBJ1-1, with 7 bases identical to TRBD1. V gave up 3 bases and J gave up 10 bases; unmatched junction bases: 5. The CDR3 is made up of 12 amino acids. CDR1 and CDR2 (germline): LNHDA, SQIVND (reference sequence). In DNA form, the CDR3 reads TGTGCCAGTAGTATCCAGGGGGTGAGAGCTTTCTTT. Amino acid sequence: CASSIQGVRAFF.

CDR3 bases: TGTGCCAGCAGCTTAGCGCTCGATTCTCAGGCTAACTATGGCTACACCTTC. Translating gives CASSLALDSQANYGYTF. V usage is TRBV7-8 and J usage is TRBJ1-2; D gene ambiguous. V was pared by 0 bases and J by 0 bases, with 14 bases between. Germline loops: CDR1 SGHVS, CDR2 FQNEAQ. The CDR3 is 17 residues long.

V is TRBV6-2 or TRBV6-3 and J is TRBJ2-2, with 7 bases lining up with TRBD1. The CDR3 covers 16 residues. Germline CDR1 and CDR2: MNHEY and SVGEGT. Trimming at V came to 6 bases and at J to 1 base, leaving 8 bases not matched to a gene. The CDR3 coding sequence is TGTGCCAGCAGCCTAGGGGGCCCCAAGAACACCGGGGAGCTGTTTTTT. The encoded protein is CASSLGGPKNTGELFF.

The chain joins TRBV5-1 to TRBJ2-5; the match to TRBD2 covers 10 bases. With V trimmed by 0 bases and J by 13 bases, 9 bases remained unmatched. This CDR3 region has 14 residues. CDR1 SGHRS and CDR2 YFSETQ come from the germline V gene. CDR3 protein: CASSLGSGGPAGYF. CDR3 DNA sequence: TGCGCCAGCAGCTTGGGTAGCGGGGGGCCCGCAGGGTACTTC.

The chain carries TRBV6-2 or TRBV6-3 and TRBJ2-5; 7 bases fit TRBD1. Germline lookup yields CDR1 MNHEY and CDR2 SVGEGT. Trimming cost V 6 bases and J 1 base; bases outside gene matches: 11. The CDR3 runs to 16 residues. CDR3 amino acids: CASSPIPGQPQETQYF. Here the CDR3 DNA reads TGTGCCAGCAGCCCTATTCCGGGACAGCCCCAAGAGACCCAGTACTTC.

The rearrangement joins TRBV27 to TRBJ1-6, with TRBD1 identical over 8 bases. This CDR3 is built from 14 residues. V lost 6 bases, J lost 10 bases, and 8 bases stayed unmatched. CDR1 and CDR2 (germline): MNHEY, SMNVEV (reference sequence). The CDR3 sequence is CASSTTGVISPLHF. In nucleotides, the CDR3 is TGTGCCAGCAGCACGACAGGGGTAATCTCACCCCTCCACTTT.

The chain combines TRBV2 with TRBJ1-5; a weak D match, TRBD1 (6 bases). The CDR3 is 15 residues long. V was shortened by 6 bases and J by 0 bases, with 12 bases between the two germline ends. Germline CDR1 SNHLY, CDR2 FYNNEI. In DNA form, the CDR3 reads TGTGCCAGCAGGGCTTACAGGGATAGCAATCAGCCCCAGCATTTT. It translates to CASRAYRDSNQPQHF.

The rearrangement joins TRBV11-2 to TRBJ2-3; no clear D. V gave up 4 bases and J gave up 5 bases, with 7 bases separating them. There are 12 residues in the CDR3. Looked up from germline, CDR1 is SGHAT and CDR2 is FQNNGV. The CDR3 protein is CASSSTIDTQYF. The CDR3 DNA sequence: TGTGCCAGCAGCTCCACAATAGATACGCAGTATTTT.

The V gene is TRBV15, the J gene TRBJ2-7, with 10 bases identical to TRBD2. J lost 5 bases, V lost 7 bases, and 5 bases had no gene match. The CDR3 totals 13 residues. Germline V gene sequence: CDR1 LNHNV, CDR2 YYDKDF (reference sequence). The CDR3 reads CATNLAGENEQYF. The CDR3 bases are TGTGCCACCAACCTAGCGGGAGAAAACGAGCAGTACTTC.

The chain links TRBV7-2 to TRBJ1-4, with TRBD1 matching 8 bases. V lost 9 bases to trimming and J lost 8 bases; unmatched junction nucleotides: 11. The CDR3 extends over 14 amino acids. Germline V gene lookup returns CDR1 SGHTA and CDR2 FQGNSA. CDR3 coding DNA: TGTGCCAGTACGACAGGGGACACGAGGGAAAAACTGTTTTTT. Protein sequence: CASTTGDTREKLFF.

This clone was seen a handful of times. The chain couples TRBV7-2 to TRBJ2-1; a possible D gene is TRBD2 (6 bases). The germline V gene has CDR1 SGHTA and CDR2 FQGNSA. This CDR3 is built from 14 residues. V lost 0 bases and J lost 7, with 10 bases in between. CDR3 DNA sequence: TGTGCCAGCAGCTTAGCGGGGGGTGGGAATGAGCAGTTCTTC. As protein: CASSLAGGGNEQFF.

This chain joins TRBV9 and TRBJ2-7; no firm D call. V lost 4 bases and J 4 bases, leaving 12 bases between the germline ends. Germline V CDR1 and CDR2: SGDLS, YYNGEE. This CDR3 is built from 13 residues. DNA for the CDR3: TGTGCCAGCAGCCCCGAGCCGGTGTACGAGCAGTACTTC. Its translation: CASSPEPVYEQYF.

This chain links TRBV2 with TRBJ1-6, with 7 bases that match TRBD1. V lost 6 bases and J lost 1; bases outside the gene matches: 6. CDR3 length: 16 residues. CDR1 and CDR2 from the germline V gene are SNHLY and FYNNEI. The CDR3 loop is CASRTGPPSYNSPLHF. The CDR3 DNA is TGTGCCAGCAGGACAGGGCCGCCTTCCTATAATTCACCCCTCCACTTT. Complete variable domain (other parts from reference TRBV2 and TRBJ1-6): EPEVTQTPSHQVTQMGQEVILRCVPISNHLYFYWYRQILGQKVEFLVSFYNNEISEKSEIFDDQFSVERPDGSNFTLKIRSTKLEDSAMYFCASRTGPPSYNSPLHFGNGTRLTVT.

V and J are TRBV29-1 and TRBJ2-2; D may be TRBD2 (6 bases). V lost 3 bases to trimming and J lost 4 bases, with 12 bases between them. This CDR3 has 14 amino acids. CDR1 is SQVTM, CDR2 ANQGSEA, per germline. This CDR3 reads CSVDRDGSTGELFF. DNA of the CDR3: TGCAGCGTTGACAGGGACGGGAGCACCGGGGAGCTGTTTTTT.

The V call is TRBV4-3, the J call TRBJ1-1, with 7 bases that match TRBD1. The junction had 10 bases not matched to a gene; V was cut back by 1 base and J by 11 bases. Per germline, CDR1 LGHNA and CDR2 YSLEER. The CDR3 is made up of 14 amino acids. The CDR3: CASSQGRRQGEAFF. CDR3 DNA sequence: TGCGCCAGCAGCCAAGGGAGGAGACAGGGTGAGGCTTTCTTT.